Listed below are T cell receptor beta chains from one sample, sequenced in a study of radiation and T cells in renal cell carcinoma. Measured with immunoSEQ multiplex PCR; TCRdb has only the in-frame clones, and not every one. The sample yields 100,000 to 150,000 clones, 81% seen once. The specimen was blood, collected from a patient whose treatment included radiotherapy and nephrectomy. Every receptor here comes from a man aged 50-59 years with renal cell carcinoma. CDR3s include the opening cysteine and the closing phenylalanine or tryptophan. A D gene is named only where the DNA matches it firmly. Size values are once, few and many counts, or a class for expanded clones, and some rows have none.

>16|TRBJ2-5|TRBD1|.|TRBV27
CASSTRDRGVLETQYF
TGTGCCAGCAGCACTCGGGACAGGGGTGTGTTAGAGACCCAGTACTTC
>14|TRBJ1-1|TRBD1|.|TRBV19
CASITGGLDTEAFF
TGTGCCAGCATTACAGGGGGCTTGGACACTGAAGCTTTCTTT
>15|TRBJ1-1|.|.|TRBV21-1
CASSTQDRGSTEAFF
TGTGCCAGCAGCACCCAGGACAGGGGAAGCACTGAAGCTTTCTTT
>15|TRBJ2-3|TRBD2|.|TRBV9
CASSVGGLAGDTQYF
TGTGCCAGCAGCGTAGGGGGACTAGCGGGGGATACGCAGTATTTT
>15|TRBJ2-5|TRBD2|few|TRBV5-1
CASRAGTSGRETQYF
TGCGCCAGCAGGGCTGGGACTAGCGGACGGGAGACCCAGTACTTC
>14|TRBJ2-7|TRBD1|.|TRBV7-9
CASSLESGGYEQYF
TGTGCCAGCAGCTTAGAATCAGGGGGCTACGAGCAGTACTTC
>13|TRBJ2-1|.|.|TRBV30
CAWSSGPGREQFF
TGTGCCTGGAGCAGCGGTCCGGGTCGTGAGCAGTTCTTC
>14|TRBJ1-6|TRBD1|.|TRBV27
CASSATGWNSPLHF
TGTGCCAGCAGTGCGACAGGGTGGAATTCACCCCTCCACTTT
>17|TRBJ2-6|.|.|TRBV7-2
CASSLTPYYSGANVLTF
TGTGCCAGCAGCCTTACGCCCTATTACTCTGGGGCCAACGTCCTGACTTTC
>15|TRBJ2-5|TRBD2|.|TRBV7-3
CASSFQGGSEETQYF
TGTGCCAGCAGCTTCCAGGGCGGGAGTGAGGAGACCCAGTACTTC
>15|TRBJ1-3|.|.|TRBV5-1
CASSFAFGSGNTIYF
TGCGCCAGCAGCTTTGCCTTTGGCTCTGGAAACACCATATATTTT
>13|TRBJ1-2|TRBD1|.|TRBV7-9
CASSLGTDYGYTF
TGTGCCAGCAGTCTCGGGACAGATTATGGCTACACCTTC
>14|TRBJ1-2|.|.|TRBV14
CASSHLAVDYGYTF
TGTGCCAGCAGCCACCTCGCAGTCGACTATGGCTACACCTTC
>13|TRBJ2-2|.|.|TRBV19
CAKRQANTGELFF
TGTGCCAAACGACAGGCGAACACCGGGGAGCTGTTTTTT
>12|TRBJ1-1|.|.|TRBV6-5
CASSYPGAEAFF
TGTGCCAGCAGTTACCCGGGGGCTGAAGCTTTCTTT
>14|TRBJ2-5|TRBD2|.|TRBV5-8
CASSRGTSRETQYF
TGTGCCAGCAGCCGCGGGACTAGCAGGGAGACCCAGTACTTC
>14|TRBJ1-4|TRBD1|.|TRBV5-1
CASSLQGAGEKLFF
TGCGCCAGCAGCTTGCAGGGGGCAGGTGAAAAACTGTTTTTT
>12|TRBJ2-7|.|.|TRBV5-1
CASSPPSRGPYF
TGCGCCAGCAGCCCACCCTCCAGAGGCCCGTACTTC
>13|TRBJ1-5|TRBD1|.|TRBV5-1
CASSLDRGQPQHF
TGCGCCAGCAGCTTGGACAGGGGTCAGCCCCAGCATTTT
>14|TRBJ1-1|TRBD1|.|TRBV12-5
CARGQGPRVAEAFF
TGTGCTCGCGGACAGGGTCCTCGGGTCGCTGAAGCTTTCTTT
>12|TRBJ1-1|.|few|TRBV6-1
CASSVVRVRAFF
TGTGCCAGCAGTGTGGTAAGGGTGAGGGCTTTCTTT
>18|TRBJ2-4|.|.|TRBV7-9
CASSSHLLSGGAKNIQYF
TGTGCCAGCAGCTCCCATCTACTTAGTGGGGGAGCCAAAAACATTCAGTACTTC